These 5 T cell receptor beta chains came from one sample sequenced in a study of yellow fever vaccine responses in identical twins (dated by TCRdb to the late 2010s). Library construction relied on RT-PCR. Instrument on record: Illumina HiSeq 2500. TCRdb redid the processing of the public reads, applying fastp at Q25 and MiXCR, and retained in-frame beta chains. Each entry merges the rows of one CDR3 protein and shows their most common DNA and genes. This sample is represented by about 19,000 distinct CDR3 sequences; about two thirds of them were singletons. The ten most abundant clones make up approximately 2.2% of the sample. The source was T cells from blood (PBMCs), unsorted or a sorted subset (not recorded which), collected before or after yellow fever vaccination (not recorded which). The receptors derive from a young woman who received the yellow fever vaccine. Donor details come from another sample of the same person, matched by shared clones.

The chain couples TRBV18 to TRBJ2-1; D not resolved. Trimming removed 3 bases from V and 8 bases from J, with 14 bases in between. CDR1 and CDR2 from the germline V gene are KGHSH and LQKENI. The CDR3 consists of 14 residues. CDR3 bases: TGTGCCAGCTCACCCTATCAACGGCCCGATGAGCAGTTCTTC. It is translated as CASSPYQRPDEQFF.

This sequence joins TRBV5-4 and TRBJ2-5, with 8 bases matching TRBD1. CDR3 length equals 13 residues. CDR1 is SGHNT, CDR2 YYREEE, per germline (reference sequence). V was pared by 4 bases and J by 5 bases, with 4 bases of the junction left unmatched. CDR3 in amino acids: CASSPRTGETQYF. The CDR3 region has the DNA TGTGCCAGCAGCCCGAGGACAGGGGAGACCCAGTACTTC. Filled out from reference TRBV5-4 and TRBJ2-5, the complete variable domain reads ETGVTQSPTHLIKTRGQQVTLRCSSQSGHNTVSWYQQALGQGPQFIFQYYREEENGRGNFPPRFSGLQFPNYSSELNVNALELDDSALYLCASSPRTGETQYFGPGTRLLVL.

The chain is built from TRBV2 and TRBJ1-1; perhaps TRBD1 as D (5 bases). The CDR3 runs to 13 residues. V lost 7 bases to trimming and J lost 5 bases, with 14 bases between them. The germline gives CDR1 SNHLY, CDR2 FYNNEI. This chain's CDR3 is CASTGRVGTEAFF. The DNA of the CDR3 is TGTGCCAGCACGGGCAGGGTGGGGACTGAAGCTTTCTTT.

The rearrangement uses TRBV7-2 and TRBJ2-7; D gene uncertain. The CDR3 is made up of 15 amino acids. Between the trimmed V and J ends, which lost 1 base and 3 bases, there was a span of 13 bases. The germline CDR1 and CDR2 sequences are SGHTA and FQGNSA. The CDR3 sequence: CASSLVPGTIYEQYF. CDR3 nucleotide sequence: TGTGCCAGCAGCTTAGTCCCGGGTACGATCTACGAGCAGTACTTC.

This chain links TRBV18 with TRBJ1-3; possibly TRBD1 for D (6 bases). Germline assignment: CDR1 KGHSH and CDR2 LQKENI. Trimming removed 6 bases at V and 8 bases at J, with 14 bases between. The CDR3 loop spans 13 amino acids. The CDR3 spells CASSGTTRDTIYF. The CDR3 nucleotides are TGTGCCAGCTCCGGGACAACAAGGGACACCATATATTTT.